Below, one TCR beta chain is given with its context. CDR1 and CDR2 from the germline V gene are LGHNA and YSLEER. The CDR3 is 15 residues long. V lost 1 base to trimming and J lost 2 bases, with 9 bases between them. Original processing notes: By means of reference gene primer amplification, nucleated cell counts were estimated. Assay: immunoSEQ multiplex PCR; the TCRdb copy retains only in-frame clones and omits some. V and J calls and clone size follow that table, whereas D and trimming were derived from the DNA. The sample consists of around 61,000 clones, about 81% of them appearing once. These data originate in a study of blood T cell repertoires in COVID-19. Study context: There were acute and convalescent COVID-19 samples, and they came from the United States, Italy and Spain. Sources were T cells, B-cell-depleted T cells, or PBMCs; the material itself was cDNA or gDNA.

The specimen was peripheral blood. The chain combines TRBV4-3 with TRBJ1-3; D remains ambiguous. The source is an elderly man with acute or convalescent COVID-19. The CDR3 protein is CASSQVNEPGNTIYF. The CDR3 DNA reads TGCGCCAGCAGCCAAGTGAACGAGCCTGGAAACACCATATATTTT.